These 22 T cell receptor beta chains were sequenced from one sample in a study of blood T cells in healthy people across ages. Using a J-beta primer mix together with a sample-barcoded 5' primer, a second PCR was run for roughly 6 to 12 cycles. TCRdb ran MiXCR on the 5' RACE reads and lists one entry per CDR3 protein. This sample yields 650,000 to 1,000,000 distinct CDR3 sequences, of which roughly 34% are seen a single time; 10% to 15% belongs to the top ten. The sequenced sample consisted of blood. These receptors all come from a young man in good health.

This clonotype was observed a handful of times. This rearrangement joins TRBV20-1 to TRBJ1-5, with a tentative D call TRBD1 (6 bases). Trimming removed 5 bases at V and 7 bases at J, with 15 bases between. CDR3 length: 13 residues. Germline V gene sequence: CDR1 DFQATT, CDR2 SNEGSKA (reference sequence). The DNA for the CDR3 is TGCAGTGCTTTTCAGGGGAGAGGACAGCCCCAGCATTTT. It yields the protein CSAFQGRGQPQHF.

The J gene is TRBJ1-1, the V gene TRBV5-1; D remains unclear. The CDR3 runs to 12 residues. With 0 bases removed from V and 13 bases from J, the gap between germline ends came to 13 bases. Germline-derived CDR1 and CDR2 are SGHRS and YFSETQ. The CDR3 spells CASSLAGEGDFF. The CDR3 DNA reads TGCGCCAGCAGCTTGGCCGGAGAGGGTGATTTCTTT.

This rearrangement joins TRBV7-2 to TRBJ2-5; the D is unclear. V was clipped by 7 bases and J by 4 bases, with 7 bases between them. Germline V lookup: CDR1 SGHTA, CDR2 FQGNSA. The CDR3 length is 11 residues. CDR3: CASTERETQYF. CDR3 sequence (DNA): TGTGCCAGCACGGAAAGAGAGACCCAGTACTTC.

The chain is built from TRBV28 and TRBJ2-3; 10 bases match TRBD2. The germline V gene encodes CDR1 MDHEN and CDR2 SYDVKM. The V and J ends lost 4 bases and 4 bases, in that order; junction bases with no gene match: 23. The CDR3 covers 21 residues. This chain's CDR3 is CASSSLIGGKREGREADTQYF. CDR3 bases: TGTGCCAGCAGTTCCCTAATTGGAGGGAAGCGGGAGGGTCGAGAAGCAGATACGCAGTATTTT.

This clonotype was counted a few times. V and J are TRBV28 and TRBJ1-1; a possible D gene is TRBD1 (5 bases). The CDR3 runs 16 residues. Germline assignment: CDR1 MDHEN and CDR2 SYDVKM. The V gene lost 4 bases and the J gene lost 1 base, with 16 bases spanning the gap. The CDR3 reads CASSSRWGEKNTEAFF. CDR3 coding DNA: TGTGCCAGCAGTTCCCGATGGGGGGAGAAGAACACTGAAGCTTTCTTT.

This clonotype was seen ten or more times. The chain carries TRBV20-1 and TRBJ2-3, with D possibly being TRBD2 (6 bases). Looked up from germline, CDR1 is DFQATT and CDR2 is SNEGSKA (reference sequence). The CDR3 extends over 15 amino acids. V was clipped by 6 bases and J by 2 bases, with 18 bases between them. CDR3 in amino acids: CSAHTPGLSTDTQYF. The CDR3 DNA is TGCAGTGCCCATACACCGGGACTCTCCACAGATACGCAGTATTTT.

The CDR3 reads CASSASGTGNTEAFF. Written as DNA, the CDR3 is TGCGCCAGCAGCGCATCAGGGACAGGGAACACTGAAGCTTTCTTT. The genes are TRBV5-1 and TRBJ1-1, with 8 positions matching TRBD1. Losses at the gene ends were 4 bases for V and 1 base for J; bases not matched to a gene: 6. The germline gives CDR1 SGHRS, CDR2 YFSETQ. CDR3 length: 15 amino acids.

The V and J genes are TRBV11-1 and TRBJ2-7; TRBD2 is a possible D gene (5 bases). The CDR3 totals 12 residues. Trimming removed 5 bases at V and 7 bases at J, with 12 bases between. The V gene's germline CDR1 is SGHAT and CDR2 FQDESV (reference sequence). CDR3 bases: TGTGCCAGCAGCCGAGGGTTGGATGAGCAGTACTTC. As protein: CASSRGLDEQYF.

This clonotype appeared a few times. The rearrangement joins TRBV12-3 or TRBV12-4 to TRBJ1-1; TRBD1 might be the D (5 bases). There are 13 residues in the CDR3. V lost 6 bases, J lost 2 bases, and 10 bases lay in between. The CDR3 bases are TGTGCCAGCAGCGAGGGGTTTAACACTGAAGCTTTCTTT. This gives the protein CASSEGFNTEAFF.

The chain uses TRBV20-1 and TRBJ2-3, with D hard to call. This CDR3 comprises 15 residues. The V end was cut by 4 bases, the J end by 0 bases, with 14 bases between. CDR1 and CDR2 (germline): DFQATT, SNEGSKA (reference sequence). CDR3 nucleotide sequence: TGCAGTGCTATTTCACTCAGCGTCAGCACAGATACGCAGTATTTT. Amino acid sequence: CSAISLSVSTDTQYF.

This clonotype has just a few counts. The chain recombines TRBV7-2 with TRBJ2-1; tentatively, D is TRBD2 (7 bases). Germline CDR1 and CDR2: SGHTA and FQGNSA. The CDR3 sequence is 15 residues long. V dropped 5 bases and J dropped 1 base, with 12 bases sitting between them. DNA of the CDR3: TGTGCCAGCAGCCTAGGGGGGGCGTCCTACAATGAGCAGTTCTTC. It codes for CASSLGGASYNEQFF.

This clonotype was observed a few times. This rearrangement joins TRBV7-2 to TRBJ1-2; D unclear. Looked up from germline, CDR1 is SGHTA and CDR2 is FQGNSA. This CDR3 has 15 amino acids. V lost 1 base to trimming and J lost 1 base, with 10 bases between them. The CDR3 DNA follows: TGTGCCAGCAGCTTAGATTTCGGTTTTAACTATGGCTACACCTTC. This encodes CASSLDFGFNYGYTF.

The chain has TRBV19 and TRBJ2-7; 9 bases map to TRBD2. CDR3 size: 15 residues. Germline lookup yields CDR1 LNHDA and CDR2 SQIVND (reference sequence). J was trimmed by 6 bases and V by 0 bases; bases with no gene match: 6. CDR3 in amino acids: CASSIEPSGVGEQYF. CDR3 coding DNA: TGTGCCAGTAGTATAGAGCCTAGCGGGGTTGGCGAGCAGTACTTC.

At least ten counts were recorded for this clonotype. The chain uses TRBV2 and TRBJ2-3; TRBD2 might be the D (6 bases). Germline loops: CDR1 SNHLY, CDR2 FYNNEI. V gave up 3 bases and J gave up 0 bases, with 10 bases separating them. The CDR3 consists of 15 residues. The CDR3 coding sequence is TGTGCCAGCAGTGATGTTGCGGGAAGCACAGATACGCAGTATTTT. It encodes CASSDVAGSTDTQYF.

This clonotype was seen many times. This chain joins TRBV5-1 and TRBJ2-3; maybe TRBD2 (6 bases). This CDR3 is 15 amino acids long. Per germline, CDR1 SGHRS and CDR2 YFSETQ. V dropped 4 bases and J dropped 5 bases, with 17 bases sitting between them. This CDR3 reads CASSPLGGSRDTQYF. The CDR3 DNA is TGCGCCAGCAGCCCGCTTGGGGGGTCTCGAGATACGCAGTATTTT.

With respect to this clonotype: A read error may produce the germline difference seen at one junction end. This chain connects TRBV5-1 to TRBJ2-1; TRBD2 aligns across 10 bases. Germline CDR1 SGHRS, CDR2 YFSETQ. The CDR3 sequence is 16 residues long. This CDR3 is CVSSLGASGGYNEQFF. The CDR3 DNA follows: TGCGTCAGCAGCTTGGGGGCTAGCGGGGGTTACAATGAGCAGTTCTTC.

A word on this clonotype: One end of the junction is discordant with germline, which a read error may explain. The V gene is TRBV4-1, the J gene TRBJ2-3; no definite D call. Germline V gene lookup returns CDR1 MGHRA and CDR2 YSYEKL. The CDR3 totals 14 residues. In nucleotides, the CDR3 is TGCGCCAGCAGCCAAGAAACCAGCACAGATACGCGGTATTTT. Translation gives CASSQETSTDTRYF.

This clonotype came up a few times. The chain combines TRBV19 with TRBJ2-7, with 9 bases fitting TRBD2. Germline V gene sequence: CDR1 LNHDA, CDR2 SQIVND (reference sequence). The V segment lost 5 bases and the J segment 7 bases; nucleotides outside the gene matches: 6. This CDR3 has 13 residues. CDR3 nucleotide sequence: TGTGCCAGTAGTCTGGGACTAGCCGTTGAGCAGTACTTC. Amino acids: CASSLGLAVEQYF.

This clonotype has a count of ten or more. The J gene is TRBJ1-4, the V gene TRBV4-1; D gene ambiguous. The CDR3 spans 15 residues. Trimming cost V 0 bases and J 0 bases, with 5 bases left between them. Germline V gives CDR1 MGHRA, CDR2 YSYEKL. The CDR3 DNA reads as TGCGCCAGCAGCCAAGAGGACGCAACTAATGAAAAACTGTTTTTT. This codes for CASSQEDATNEKLFF.

This clonotype was seen more than once but under ten times. At one end the junction does not follow the germline gene, possibly because of a read error. V usage is TRBV7-9 and J usage is TRBJ2-3; D possibly uses TRBD1 or TRBD2 (5 bases each). This CDR3 region has 14 residues. In germline, CDR1 is SEHNR, CDR2 FQNEAQ (reference sequence). DNA of the CDR3: TGTGCCGGCAGCTTCGAGGGGACCACAGATACGCAGTATTTT. This sequence encodes CAGSFEGTTDTQYF.

The rearrangement uses TRBV5-1 and TRBJ1-5; weak D call: TRBD1 (6 bases). The CDR3 runs 16 residues. Germline V gene lookup returns CDR1 SGHRS and CDR2 YFSETQ. Deletions cut 0 bases from V and 0 bases from J, with 10 bases between. CDR3 amino acids: CASSLEGTNSNQPQHF. The CDR3 DNA reads as TGCGCCAGCAGCTTGGAGGGGACAAATAGCAATCAGCCCCAGCATTTT.

V is TRBV7-2 and J is TRBJ2-1; 12 nucleotides match TRBD2. The germline V gene encodes CDR1 SGHTA and CDR2 FQGNSA. CDR3 length: 19 amino acids. J was trimmed by 1 base and V by 0 bases; bases with no gene match: 7. CDR3 region: CASSLAGLAGGFSYNEQFF. Written as DNA, the CDR3 is TGTGCCAGCAGCTTAGCGGGGCTAGCGGGGGGGTTTTCCTACAATGAGCAGTTCTTC.